A single sample is the source of the 8 T cell receptor beta chains below, sequenced in a study of T-cell reconstitution after alpha-beta-depleted transplantation in children. Using unique molecular identifiers, the investigators prepared the TCRbeta library. TCRdb ran MiXCR on the PCR reads and lists one entry per CDR3 protein. The data contain 600,000 to 700,000 distinct CDR3 sequences, roughly 15% of them singletons. This specimen was PBMCs from the stem cell graft donor, taken from the stem cell graft. All receptors come from a human donor who donated a stem cell graft to a child with acute myeloid leukemia.

This clonotype was picked up a small number of times. The junction and the germline gene differ at one end; a read error may be behind it. The V and J genes are TRBV5-1 and TRBJ2-1, with D tentatively TRBD1 (6 bases). CDR1 SGHRS and CDR2 YFSETQ come from the germline V gene. This CDR3 is 19 amino acids long. This chain's CDR3 is CASSFRPTGDISSYNERFF. The CDR3 bases are TGCGCCAGCAGCTTTCGGCCGACAGGCGATATCAGCTCCTACAATGAGCGGTTCTTC.

V and J are TRBV3-1 and TRBJ2-3, with TRBD2 as a possible D gene (5 bases). Trimming pared 0 bases from V and 5 bases from J, leaving 9 bases between. This CDR3 region has 14 residues. Germline V gene data show CDR1 as LGHDT and CDR2 as YNNKEL (reference sequence). CDR3 sequence reads: CASSQDGSGDTQYF. CDR3 nucleotide sequence: TGTGCCAGCAGCCAAGATGGAAGCGGAGATACGCAGTATTTT.

This clonotype was counted many times. The chain links TRBV20-1 to TRBJ2-7; D is undetermined. The V gene's germline CDR1 is DFQATT and CDR2 SNEGSKA (reference sequence). This CDR3 is built from 11 residues. The germline V and J ends were trimmed by 6 bases and 0 bases, with 6 bases remaining between them. This CDR3 is CSASSSYEQYF. The DNA for the CDR3 is TGCAGTGCCAGCTCCTCCTACGAGCAGTACTTC.

At least ten counts were recorded for this clonotype. The chain couples TRBV29-1 to TRBJ1-2, with D perhaps TRBD1 (5 bases). The germline CDR1 and CDR2 sequences are SQVTM and ANQGSEA. This CDR3 has 15 amino acids. Trimming cost V 3 bases and J 4 bases, with 18 bases left between them. The CDR3 nucleotides read TGCAGCGTTGACGGCGGGGGAACCGGAGCCTATGGCTACACCTTC. Protein product: CSVDGGGTGAYGYTF.

This clonotype was observed at least ten times. J is TRBJ2-1 and V is TRBV24-1, with 11 bases matching TRBD2. Trimming removed 3 bases from V and 6 bases from J; junction bases left unmatched: 6. Germline V gene lookup returns CDR1 KGHDR and CDR2 SFDVKD. This CDR3 comprises 16 residues. CDR3 sequence (DNA): TGTGCCACCAGTGATGCGCCTAGCGGGGGGACCAATGAGCAGTTCTTC. Its translation: CATSDAPSGGTNEQFF.

V and J are TRBV7-2 and TRBJ1-2; possible D gene TRBD1, 5 bases. CDR3 size: 12 residues. The germline V gene encodes CDR1 SGHTA and CDR2 FQGNSA. V lost 1 base, J lost 8 bases, and 8 bases lay in between. The CDR3 nucleotides are TGTGCCAGCAGCTTAGATACAGGCGGCTACACCTTC. Translating it yields CASSLDTGGYTF.

There are many counts of this clonotype. The gene calls are TRBV12-3 or TRBV12-4 and TRBJ1-1; TRBD1 matches at 8 bases. CDR3 length: 15 amino acids. V was pared by 3 bases and J by 2 bases, with 5 bases of the junction left unmatched. The CDR3 spells CASSFRTGLNTEAFF. CDR3 in DNA: TGTGCCAGCAGTTTCAGGACAGGGTTAAACACTGAAGCTTTCTTT.

The chain is built from TRBV20-1 and TRBJ2-2; 8 bases are shared with TRBD2. Trimming at V came to 4 bases and at J to 2 bases, leaving 12 bases not matched to a gene. Germline V gives CDR1 DFQATT, CDR2 SNEGSKA (reference sequence). This CDR3 is built from 17 residues. The chain's CDR3 is CSATPSRGVPNTGELFF. CDR3 bases: TGCAGTGCTACCCCCTCGCGGGGGGTACCAAACACCGGGGAGCTGTTTTTT.